The text below deals with one T cell receptor beta chain. The data were obtained in a study of blood T cell repertoires in COVID-19. Study information: The United States, Italy and Spain supplied acute and convalescent COVID-19 samples. In each case, the material was cDNA or gDNA derived from T cells, B-cell-depleted T cells, or PBMCs.

Germline loops: CDR1 SGHTA, CDR2 FQGNSA. The J segment lost 12 bases and the V segment lost 5 bases, leaving 8 bases of the junction unmatched. This CDR3 has 15 residues. How the authors handled the data: Amplification with reference gene primers provided the estimates of nucleated cell counts. Profiling relied on immunoSEQ multiplex PCR, and the TCRdb table lists in-frame clones only, not all of them. From that table come the V and J calls and clone size; the DNA was used to work out D and trimming. This sample carries approximately 70,000 clones, about 90% of them seen once, and the ten largest clones take about an eighth.

This TCR derives from a human donor with active COVID-19. The donor label of this sample is uncertain. V is TRBV7-2 and J is TRBJ2-1; TRBD2 matches at 15 bases. The sample consisted of peripheral blood. The CDR3 reads CASSPGLAGGRGQFF. CDR3 DNA: TGTGCCAGCAGCCCGGGACTAGCGGGAGGCCGGGGGCAGTTCTTC.